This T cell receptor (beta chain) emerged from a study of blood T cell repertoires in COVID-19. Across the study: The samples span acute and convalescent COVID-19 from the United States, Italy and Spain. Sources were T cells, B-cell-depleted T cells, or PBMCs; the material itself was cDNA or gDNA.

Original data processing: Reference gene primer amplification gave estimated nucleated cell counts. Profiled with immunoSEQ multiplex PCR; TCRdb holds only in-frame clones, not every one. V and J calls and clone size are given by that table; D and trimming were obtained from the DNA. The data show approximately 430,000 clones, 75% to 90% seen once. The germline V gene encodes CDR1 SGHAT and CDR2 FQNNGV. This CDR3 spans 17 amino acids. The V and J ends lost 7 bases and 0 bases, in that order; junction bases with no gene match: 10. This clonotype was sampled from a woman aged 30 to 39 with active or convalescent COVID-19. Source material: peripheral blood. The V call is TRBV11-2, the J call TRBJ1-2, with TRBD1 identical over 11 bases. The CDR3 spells CASTDGTGGQANYGYTF. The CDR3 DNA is TGTGCCAGCACGGATGGGACAGGGGGACAAGCTAACTATGGCTACACCTTC.